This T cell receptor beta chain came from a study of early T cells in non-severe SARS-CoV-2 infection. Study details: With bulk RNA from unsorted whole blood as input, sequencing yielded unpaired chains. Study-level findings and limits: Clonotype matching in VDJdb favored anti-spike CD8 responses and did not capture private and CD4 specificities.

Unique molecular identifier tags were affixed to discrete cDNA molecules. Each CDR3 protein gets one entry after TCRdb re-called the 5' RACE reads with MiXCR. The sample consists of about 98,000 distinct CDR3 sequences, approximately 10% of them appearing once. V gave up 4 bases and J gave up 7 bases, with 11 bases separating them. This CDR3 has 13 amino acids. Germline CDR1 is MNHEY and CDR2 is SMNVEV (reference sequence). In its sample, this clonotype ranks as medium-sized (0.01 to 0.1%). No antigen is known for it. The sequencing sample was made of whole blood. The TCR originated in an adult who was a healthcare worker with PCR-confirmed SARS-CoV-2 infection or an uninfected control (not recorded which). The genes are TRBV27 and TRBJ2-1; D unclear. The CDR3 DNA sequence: TGTGCCAGCAGTTCCCAGGTATGGAATGAGCAGTTCTTC. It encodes CASSSQVWNEQFF.